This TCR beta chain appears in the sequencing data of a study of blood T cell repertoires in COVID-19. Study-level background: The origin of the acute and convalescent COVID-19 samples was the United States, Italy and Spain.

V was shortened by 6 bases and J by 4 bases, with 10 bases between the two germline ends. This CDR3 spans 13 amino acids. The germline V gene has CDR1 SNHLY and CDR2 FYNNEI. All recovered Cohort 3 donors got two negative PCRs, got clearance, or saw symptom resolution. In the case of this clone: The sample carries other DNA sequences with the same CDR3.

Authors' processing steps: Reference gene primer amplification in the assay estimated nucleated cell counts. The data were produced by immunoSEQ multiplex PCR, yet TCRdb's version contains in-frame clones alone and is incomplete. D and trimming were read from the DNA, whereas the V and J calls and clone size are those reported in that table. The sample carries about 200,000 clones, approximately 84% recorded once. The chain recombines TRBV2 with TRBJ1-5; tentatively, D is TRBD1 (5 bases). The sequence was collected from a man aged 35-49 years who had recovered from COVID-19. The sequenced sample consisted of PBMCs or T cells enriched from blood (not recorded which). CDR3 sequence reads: CASRGDSNQPQHF. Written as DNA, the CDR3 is TGTGCCAGCAGAGGGGACTCTAATCAGCCCCAGCATTTT.